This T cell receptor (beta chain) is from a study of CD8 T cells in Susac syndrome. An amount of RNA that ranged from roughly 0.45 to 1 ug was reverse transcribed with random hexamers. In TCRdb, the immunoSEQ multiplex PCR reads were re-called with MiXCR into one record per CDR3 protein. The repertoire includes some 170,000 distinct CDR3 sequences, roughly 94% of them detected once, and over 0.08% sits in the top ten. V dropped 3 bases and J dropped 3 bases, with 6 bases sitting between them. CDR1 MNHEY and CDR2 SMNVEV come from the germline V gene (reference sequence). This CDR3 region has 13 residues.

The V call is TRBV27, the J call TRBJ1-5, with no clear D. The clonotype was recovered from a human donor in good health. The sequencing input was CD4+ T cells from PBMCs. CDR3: CASSLKINQPQHF. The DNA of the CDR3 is TGTGCCAGCAGTTTGAAAATCAATCAGCCCCAGCATTTT.